This TCR beta chain was identified in a study of response to subunit inactivated influenza vaccine (dated by TCRdb to the late 2010s). Regarding the research as a whole: Deep quantitative profiling of the T cell receptor repertoire was used in the study to follow responses to a trivalent subunit inactivated influenza vaccine. Points the paper makes about the study in general: According to the authors, only a limited number of new T cells may be recruited by each seasonal influenza vaccination.

The library was generated by RT-PCR. Sequencing was performed on an Illumina HiSeq 2500. The raw public reads went through TCRdb reprocessing: fastp at Q25, MiXCR clone calling, in-frame beta chains kept. Here each entry gathers all rows of one CDR3 protein and keeps the most common genes and DNA. This sample is represented by 530,000 or so distinct CDR3 sequences; 12% of them were singletons. Roughly a tenth of the sample is in the top ten clones. CDR1 and CDR2 were assigned from the germline V gene as SGHRS and YFSETQ. V trim: 0 bases; J trim: 1 base; unmatched bases: 3. The CDR3 numbers 15 residues from cysteine through phenylalanine. CDR3 DNA is the only sequence kept; it has 45 bases, read in frame from the first base. About this clonotype itself: It has no known antigen specificity. The sample holds no much larger clone one base away, and base qualities are not on file.

This receptor chain uses TRBV5-1 and TRBJ1-2; 7 central nucleotides agree with TRBD1. The clonotype comes from a man in his fifties or sixties who received an inactivated influenza vaccine. Donor details come from another sample of the same person, matched by shared clones. Specimen: PBMCs from blood, collected on the day of vaccination. The encoded CDR3 is CASSLDSGGNYGYTF. The nucleotide sequence reads as follows: TGCGCCAGCAGCTTGGATTCAGGGGGTAACTATGGCTACACCTTC.